The 29 T cell receptor beta chains reported below all come from one sample, sequenced in a study of T cells in women clearing cervical HPV infection (dated by TCRdb to the late 2010s). The library was generated by the immunoSEQ multiplex PCR assay. TCRdb carries this immuneACCESS record with in-frame sequences only. Its versions omit some clonotypes, under half of them owing to an unresolved V gene in the studies checked, with the rest unexplained. Per the sample table, the count is under 45,000 clones. The ten biggest clones cover 1.4% of the sample. Specimen: blood buffy coat. These TCRs come from a woman between 18 and 70 years old with a cervical HPV16 infection that either progressed to CIN3+ or cleared (not recorded which).

Turning to this clone: Read coverage stops 3 residues before the CDR3 terminus; the germline J gene supplies the remainder. V usage is TRBV2 and J usage is TRBJ1-2; TRBD1 is a possible D gene (5 bases). The CDR3 sequence is 13 residues long. Germline values: CDR1 SNHLY, CDR2 FYNNEI. V dropped 3 bases and J dropped 6 bases, with 11 bases sitting between them. The part of the CDR3 DNA that was read is TGTGCCAGCAGTGAGACCTCACAGGATGGC. Its protein product is CASSETSQDG. The full CDR3 is CASSETSQDGYTF.

Worth noting for this clone: The sequenced fragment ends 3 residues before the CDR3 boundary, so the rest is inferred from the germline J gene. The chain carries TRBV6-4 and TRBJ2-7, with D possibly being TRBD2 (6 bases). Germline assignment: CDR1 MRHNA and CDR2 SNTAGT. V was cut by 4 bases and J by 2 bases, with 12 bases left in between. The CDR3 is 14 residues long. The CDR3 loop is CASSAQGGAYEQYF. The DNA read from the CDR3 is TGTGCCAGCAGTGCCCAAGGCGGGGCCTACGAG.

Points on this clone: The read gets to within 3 residues of the CDR3 end, and the germline J gene fills in the rest. The gene calls are TRBV6-2 or TRBV6-3 and TRBJ2-7, with 8 positions matching TRBD2. Unmatched junction bases numbered 10, after V lost 7 bases and J lost 2 bases. Per the germline V gene, CDR1 is MNHEY and CDR2 is SVGEGT. The CDR3 runs to 15 residues. This CDR3 reads CASTLSGGPTYEQYF. The part of the CDR3 DNA that was read is TGTGCCAGCACCTTAAGCGGGGGACCTACCTACGAG.

Concerning this clone itself: Read data end 3 residues before the CDR3 end; the end is taken from the germline J gene. The chain employs TRBV7-2 and TRBJ2-7, with TRBD2 matching 7 bases. Unmatched junction bases numbered 4, after V lost 5 bases and J lost 0 bases. The CDR3 contains 14 residues. From germline, CDR1 is SGHTA and CDR2 FQGNSA. The CDR3 bases that were read are TGTGCCAGCAGCACCGGGGGGAGCTCCTACGAG. This translates into CASSTGGSSYE. The whole CDR3 is CASSTGGSSYEQYF. The full variable domain, rest sourced from reference TRBV7-2 and TRBJ2-7, is GAGVSQSPSNKVTEKGKDVELRCDPISGHTALYWYRQSLGQGLEFLIYFQGNSAPDKSGLPSDRFSAERTGGSVSTLTIQRTQQEDSAVYLCASSTGGSSYEQYFGPGTRLTVT.

For this clone: The read terminates 3 residues ahead of where the CDR3 ends, so the germline J gene completes it. The chain has TRBV7-6 and TRBJ2-3, with TRBD2 as a possible D gene (6 bases). CDR1 is SGHVS and CDR2 is FNYEAQ in the germline V gene. The CDR3 totals 11 residues. Trimming shortened V by 7 bases and J by 6 bases, and 8 bases separated the two germline ends. The CDR3 loop reads CASKAGDTQYF. The DNA read from the CDR3 is TGTGCCAGCAAGGCGGGGGATACG.

Worth noting for this clone: The read ends 3 residues shy of where the CDR3 ends; the end is completed using the germline J gene. V and J are TRBV19 and TRBJ1-3; TRBD1 might be the D (6 bases). The V gene lost 7 bases and the J gene lost 4 bases, with 20 bases spanning the gap. CDR3 length: 16 amino acids. Germline assignment: CDR1 LNHDA and CDR2 SQIVND (reference sequence). CDR3 DNA, as far as it was read: TGTGCCAGTAACAAAAACCGGGACAACTCAGGAAACACC. Translation: CASNKNRDNSGNT. From start to end, the CDR3 is CASNKNRDNSGNTIYF. The full variable domain, rest sourced from reference TRBV19 and TRBJ1-3, is DGGITQSPKYLFRKEGQNVTLSCEQNLNHDAMYWYRQDPGQGLRLIYYSQIVNDFQKGDIAEGYSVSREKKESFPLTVTSAQKNPTAFYLCASNKNRDNSGNTIYFGEGSWLTVV.

About this clone: The read halts 3 residues ahead of the CDR3 end, with the missing end drawn from the germline J gene. J is TRBJ1-6 and V is TRBV28; no reliable D call. V shed 4 bases and J shed 0 bases, with 16 bases lying between them. The germline CDR1 and CDR2 sequences are MDHEN and SYDVKM. The CDR3 runs 18 residues. Incomplete CDR3 DNA: TGTGCCAGCAGTTATCTGAGGGTCAGGAGCTCCTATAATTCACCC. It specifies CASSYLRVRSSYNSP. In full, the CDR3 reads CASSYLRVRSSYNSPLHF.

Concerning this clone itself: The read gets to within 3 residues of the CDR3 end, and the germline J gene fills in the rest. The chain couples TRBV5-1 to TRBJ1-4; 8 nucleotides agree with TRBD1. J was trimmed by 7 bases and V by 2 bases; bases with no gene match: 4. CDR1 is SGHRS and CDR2 is YFSETQ in the germline V gene. This CDR3 contains 14 residues. CDR3 DNA (partial): TGCGCCAGCAGCTTAGGACAGGGTGGTGAAAAA. Translation: CASSLGQGGEK. The whole CDR3 sequence reads CASSLGQGGEKLFF.

Concerning this clone: The CDR3 goes on 3 residues after the read ends, and that part is filled in from the germline J gene. The chain links TRBV10-3 to TRBJ2-5; D may be TRBD1 (6 bases). CDR3 length: 14 amino acids. Trimming removed 6 bases from V and 0 bases from J, with 11 bases in between. CDR1 and CDR2 (germline): ENHRY, SYGVKD. CDR3 bases read: TGTGCCATCAGCCCGACAGGTAACCAAGAGACC. Translated: CAISPTGNQET. The entire CDR3 is CAISPTGNQETQYF.

About this clone itself: One end of the junction is discordant with germline, which a read error may explain. The read ends 3 residues before the CDR3 terminus; that terminus is restored from the germline J gene. V is TRBV5-1 and J is TRBJ2-2, with TRBD1 identical over 8 bases. CDR3 length: 15 residues. Germline loops: CDR1 SGHRS, CDR2 YFSETQ. The sequenced CDR3 bases are TGCGCCAGCAGGTTGGTGACAGGGGATAATTCACCG. Its protein product is CASRLVTGDNSP. The complete CDR3 protein is CASRLVTGDNSPLFF.

A word on this clone: The missing CDR3 end, 3 residues past where the read stops, is filled in from the germline J gene. The J gene is TRBJ2-3, the V gene TRBV7-2; unclear D gene. Germline assignment: CDR1 SGHTA and CDR2 FQGNSA. The CDR3 spans 14 residues. V lost 3 bases and J 4 bases, leaving 11 bases between the germline ends. This CDR3 is CASSLRSVSDTQYF. The sequenced part of the CDR3 DNA is TGTGCCAGCAGCTTGAGAAGCGTTTCAGATACG.

About this clone: Coverage ceases 3 residues before the CDR3 finishes, and the germline J gene fills in the end. The chain uses TRBV7-2 and TRBJ2-1; 9 nucleotides agree with TRBD2. Looked up from germline, CDR1 is SGHTA and CDR2 is FQGNSA. V was pared by 3 bases and J by 4 bases, with 4 bases of the junction left unmatched. The CDR3 totals 15 residues. The DNA read from the CDR3 is TGTGCCAGCAGCTTGTCGACTAGCGGATACAATGAG. This sequence encodes CASSLSTSGYNE. The full CDR3 protein is CASSLSTSGYNEQFF. Full variable domain (outside the CDR3, taken from reference TRBV7-2 and TRBJ2-1): GAGVSQSPSNKVTEKGKDVELRCDPISGHTALYWYRQSLGQGLEFLIYFQGNSAPDKSGLPSDRFSAERTGGSVSTLTIQRTQQEDSAVYLCASSLSTSGYNEQFFGPGTRLTVL.

Comments on this clone: The read finishes 3 residues shy of the CDR3 end, and the germline J gene is used to complete it. This chain joins TRBV30 and TRBJ2-5; unclear D gene. Germline V CDR1 and CDR2: GTSNPN, SVGIG (reference sequence). The CDR3 has 12 amino acids. V lost 0 bases and J lost 4, with 6 bases in between. CDR3 protein: CAWSVSGETQYF. CDR3 bases read: TGTGCCTGGAGTGTATCAGGAGAGACC.

Points on this clone: Sequencing ends 3 residues short of the CDR3 end; the germline J gene provides the rest. J is TRBJ1-5 and V is TRBV10-3; a weak D match, TRBD1 (5 bases). From germline, CDR1 is ENHRY and CDR2 SYGVKD. CDR3 length: 18 amino acids. V was shortened by 4 bases and J by 1 base, with 20 bases between the two germline ends. The CDR3 here is CAISAGRATGASNQPQHF. The DNA read from the CDR3 is TGTGCCATCAGTGCGGGCCGCGCGACTGGGGCGAGCAATCAGCCC.

For this clone: The CDR3 end lies 3 residues beyond the end of the read and is filled in from the germline J gene. This chain links TRBV2 with TRBJ2-7; possible D gene TRBD2, 5 bases. Trimming left V 7 bases short and J 1 base short, with 11 bases between. The CDR3 has 13 residues. Germline V gene lookup returns CDR1 SNHLY and CDR2 FYNNEI. Partial CDR3 DNA: TGTGCCAGCACCTGGACTTTGTCCTACGAG. It encodes CASTWTLSYE. The whole CDR3 protein is CASTWTLSYEQYF.

In regard to this clone: The read falls 3 residues short of the CDR3 end, and the missing part is taken from the germline J gene. The chain links TRBV5-3 to TRBJ2-3; D gene ambiguous. TRBV5-3 is filed as an ORF, its function uncertain. This CDR3 region has 20 residues. V was cut by 4 bases and J by 2 bases, with 29 bases left in between. This CDR3 is CARSLTGGGSHSGYTDTQYF. The CDR3 bases that were read are TGTGCCAGAAGCCTAACGGGTGGCGGATCCCATTCCGGATACACAGATACG.

As concerns this clone: The read gets to within 3 residues of the CDR3 end, and the germline J gene fills in the rest. The J gene is TRBJ2-6, the V gene TRBV4-1; D remains ambiguous. V was clipped by 0 bases and J by 4 bases, with 16 bases between them. Germline V gives CDR1 MGHRA, CDR2 YSYEKL. This CDR3 has 18 amino acids. The CDR3 DNA, read in part, is TGCGCCAGCAGCCAAGATCACCTGGGCGTACTCGGGGCCAACGTC. This translates into CASSQDHLGVLGANV. The CDR3 reads in full as CASSQDHLGVLGANVLTF.

To note about this clone: Read data end 3 residues before the CDR3 end; the end is taken from the germline J gene. The chain links TRBV20-1 to TRBJ1-6; D is ambiguous. V was cut by 0 bases and J by 2 bases, with 5 bases left in between. Germline lookup yields CDR1 DFQATT and CDR2 SNEGSKA (reference sequence). The CDR3 contains 14 residues. The covered CDR3 bases are TGCAGTGCTAGAGATACAACCTATAATTCACCC. This codes for CSARDTTYNSP. The whole CDR3 is CSARDTTYNSPLHF.

Turning to this clone: Coverage ceases 3 residues before the CDR3 finishes, and the germline J gene fills in the end. This chain uses TRBV20-1 with TRBJ2-7; D gene uncertain. CDR1 is DFQATT and CDR2 is SNEGSKA in the germline V gene (reference sequence). This CDR3 has 15 residues. Trimming cost V 0 bases and J 3 bases, with 15 bases left between them. The sequenced CDR3 bases are TGCAGTGCTAGAGATCAAAGGGCAGGTGTCTACGAG. It codes for CSARDQRAGVYE. The whole CDR3 protein reads CSARDQRAGVYEQYF.

With regard to this clone: The read is 3 residues too short to cover the CDR3 end, so that end is filled in from the germline J gene. This chain links TRBV7-9 with TRBJ2-7, with a weak D call TRBD1 (5 bases). V dropped 5 bases and J dropped 0 bases, with 11 bases sitting between them. Germline CDR1 SEHNR, CDR2 FQNEAQ (reference sequence). The CDR3 extends over 14 amino acids. Incomplete CDR3 DNA: TGTGCCAGCAGCCAACAGGTCAGCTCCTACGAG. Translation: CASSQQVSSYE. The whole CDR3 reads CASSQQVSSYEQYF. The variable domain in full, completed from reference TRBV7-9 and TRBJ2-7, reads DTGVSQNPRHKITKRGQNVTFRCDPISEHNRLYWYRQTLGQGPEFLTYFQNEAQLEKSRLLSDRFSAERPKGSFSTLEIQRTEQGDSAMYLCASSQQVSSYEQYFGPGTRLTVT.

With respect to this clone: The read is 3 residues too short to cover the CDR3 end, so that end is filled in from the germline J gene. The chain combines TRBV6-2 or TRBV6-3 with TRBJ2-7; 12 nucleotides match TRBD2. Looked up from germline, CDR1 is MNHEY and CDR2 is SVGEGT. This CDR3 spans 17 amino acids. V lost 0 bases to trimming and J lost 1 base; unmatched junction nucleotides: 4. The CDR3 sequence is CASSYSTLAGGSYEQYF. Partial CDR3 DNA: TGTGCCAGCAGTTACTCGACCCTAGCGGGAGGGTCCTACGAG.

Notes on this clone: The read halts 3 residues ahead of the CDR3 end, with the missing end drawn from the germline J gene. V usage is TRBV29-1 and J usage is TRBJ2-5; TRBD2 matches 10 bases. This CDR3 comprises 13 residues. With 6 bases clipped from V and 0 bases from J, the junction kept 1 base outside the gene matches. Germline loops: CDR1 SQVTM, CDR2 ANQGSEA. CDR3 loop: CSVTSGNQETQYF. The part of the CDR3 DNA that was read is TGCAGCGTAACTAGCGGGAACCAAGAGACC.

Remarks on this clone: Read sequence stops 3 residues before the CDR3 end, and the germline J gene provides the missing end. V and J are TRBV20-1 and TRBJ1-2; D not certain. Germline CDR1 is DFQATT and CDR2 is SNEGSKA (reference sequence). This CDR3 contains 13 residues. Partial CDR3 DNA: TGCAGTGCTAGATTGGGTACTGGCGGAGGC. Protein: CSARLGTGGG. In full, the CDR3 is CSARLGTGGGYTF.

To note about this clone: The sequenced fragment ends 3 residues before the CDR3 boundary, so the rest is inferred from the germline J gene. This chain uses TRBV5-1 with TRBJ2-7; 10 nucleotides line up with TRBD1. The CDR3 has 14 residues. CDR1 is SGHRS, CDR2 YFSETQ, per germline. The ends lost 1 base at V and 4 bases at J; junction bases unmatched: 2. The CDR3 here is CASSLWTGGYEQYF. The sequenced CDR3 bases are TGCGCCAGCAGCTTGTGGACAGGGGGGTACGAG.

Partial CDR3 DNA: TGTGCCAGCAGCACCTCCGGGACTAGCTCCCTCGGGGAG. Its translation: CASSTSGTSSLGE. The full CDR3 protein reads CASSTSGTSSLGELFF. The gene calls are TRBV6-2 or TRBV6-3 and TRBJ2-2; 9 nucleotides align to TRBD2. Read sequence stops 3 residues before the CDR3 end, and the germline J gene provides the missing end. Germline values: CDR1 MNHEY, CDR2 SVGEGT. This CDR3 is 16 amino acids long. The junction had 12 bases not matched to a gene; V was cut back by 6 bases and J by 7 bases.

To note about this clone: The read falls 3 residues short of the CDR3 end, and the missing part is taken from the germline J gene. The chain uses TRBV18 and TRBJ1-2; D is perhaps TRBD1 (6 bases). Germline CDR1 reads KGHSH; CDR2 reads LQKENI. The CDR3 is made up of 14 amino acids. CDR3 in amino acids: CASSPDRGTDTYTF. CDR3 DNA, as far as it was read: TGTGCCAGCTCGCCGGACAGAGGTACAGATACC.

On this clone: The read finishes 3 residues shy of the CDR3 end, and the germline J gene is used to complete it. The rearrangement uses TRBV5-1 and TRBJ1-1; D is unclear. The length of the CDR3 is 16 residues. Germline V lookup: CDR1 SGHRS, CDR2 YFSETQ. Trimming removed 0 bases from V and 0 bases from J, with 12 bases in between. The sequenced CDR3 bases are TGCGCCAGCAGCTTGGGAGTAAGAGGGCTGAACACTGAA. Protein: CASSLGVRGLNTE. The CDR3 as a whole reads CASSLGVRGLNTEAFF.

As to this clone: The sequence runs out 3 residues before the end of the CDR3; the remainder is reconstructed from the germline J gene. The gene calls are TRBV7-3 and TRBJ2-7, with D possibly being TRBD2 (5 bases). Deletions cut 5 bases from V and 0 bases from J, with 14 bases between. The length of the CDR3 is 15 residues. CDR1 and CDR2 (germline): SGHTA, FQGTGA. The covered CDR3 bases are TGTGCCAGCAGCCCTCTGGAGAGGGCCTCCTACGAG. Translating gives CASSPLERASYE. The whole CDR3 is CASSPLERASYEQYF.

About this clone: The read halts 3 residues ahead of the CDR3 end, with the missing end drawn from the germline J gene. The J gene is TRBJ2-3, the V gene TRBV6-2 or TRBV6-3; 7 bases map to TRBD2. CDR3 size: 15 residues. The germline CDR1 and CDR2 sequences are MNHEY and SVGEGT. Unmatched junction bases numbered 6, after V lost 2 bases and J lost 4 bases. The CDR3 here is CASSYSGGGADTQYF. The DNA read from the CDR3 is TGTGCCAGCAGTTACAGCGGCGGGGGTGCAGATACG.